This T cell receptor (beta chain) was captured by sequencing in a study of T-cell reconstitution after alpha-beta-depleted transplantation in children (dated by TCRdb to between 2015 and 2016). Turning to the overall study: Using TCR repertoire profiling, the study quantitatively followed how T-cell immune reconstitution unfolded in children after TCRalphabeta/CD19-depleted allogeneic hematopoietic cell transplantation. The paper's findings and limits, for the study overall: Apparently early alphabetaT-cell count recovery about two months after transplant reportedly relied on only several hundred rapidly expanded clones derived from non-depleted graft cells. Over the following months the frequencies of hyperexpanded clones went down, and after one year T-cell counts and TCRbeta diversity were mostly credited to newly produced T cells. In some patients, the high TCRbeta diversity seen at day 60 was put down to recipient T cells and intrathymic progenitors that had survived conditioning.

The sample's treatment or condition, from its label and the paper: allogeneic hematopoietic cell transplantation with graft depleted of TCRalphabeta T cells and CD19 B cells. The children who served as transplant recipients had been given grafts of TCRalphabeta/CD19-depleted allogeneic hematopoietic cells. This clonotype has a handful of counts. What antigen it recognizes has not been identified. Base qualities are missing; no much larger clone stands one base away. Library preparation was by PCR. Reads for this sample came from an Illumina HiSeq 2500. TCR libraries were prepared with molecular barcoding, using unique molecular identifiers to normalize TCRbeta repertoire quantification. TCRdb reanalyzed the raw reads on its own, using fastp at Q25 for trimming and MiXCR for clone calling, and kept in-frame beta chains. Every CDR3 protein is listed once, alongside the most common genes and DNA of its rows. The sample profile shows just under 350,000 distinct CDR3 sequences; under 20% of them were found once. Approximately 44% of the sample lies in the top ten.

The CDR3 numbers 17 residues from cysteine through phenylalanine. The sequence is cut down to CDR3 DNA, 51 bases in frame from base 1. The junction shows trimming of 2 bases on V and 4 bases on J, plus 18 bases between the germline ends. Via the germline V gene, CDR1 is MNHEY and CDR2 SVGEGT. This TCR came from a male patient between 2 and 15 years old who had a stem cell transplant for acute lymphoblastic leukemia, so the T cells may come from the graft donor. The starting material was PBMCs, mostly from graft donor cells, obtained 360 days after TCRalphabeta/CD19-depleted stem cell transplant. Here the chain combines TRBV6-2 or TRBV6-3 and TRBJ1-5; possibly the D gene is TRBD1, per 5 matching bases. Read as DNA, the sequence is TGTGCCAGCAGTTACGCGGGGCAGCGCGCGCTTAATCAGCCCCAGCATTTT. It translates to CASSYAGQRALNQPQHF.